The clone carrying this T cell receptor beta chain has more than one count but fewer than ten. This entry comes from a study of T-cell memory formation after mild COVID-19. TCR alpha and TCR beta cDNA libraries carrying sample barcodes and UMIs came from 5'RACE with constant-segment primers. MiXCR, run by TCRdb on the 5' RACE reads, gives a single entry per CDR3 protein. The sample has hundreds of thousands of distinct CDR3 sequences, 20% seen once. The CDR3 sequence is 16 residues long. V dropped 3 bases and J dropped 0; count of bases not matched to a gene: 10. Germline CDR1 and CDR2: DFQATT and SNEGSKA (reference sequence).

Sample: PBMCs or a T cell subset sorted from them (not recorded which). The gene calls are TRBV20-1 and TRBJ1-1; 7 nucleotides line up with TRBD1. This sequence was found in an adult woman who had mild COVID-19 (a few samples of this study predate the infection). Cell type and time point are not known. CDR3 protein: CSASGGGLGMNTEAFF. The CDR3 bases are TGCAGTGCTAGTGGAGGGGGCTTGGGAATGAACACTGAAGCTTTCTTT.